The source of this T cell receptor beta chain is a study of blood T cell repertoires in COVID-19. Overall study: Recovered status applied to Cohort 3 donors who had two consecutive negative PCRs. It also applied to those with clearance or with symptom resolution. T cells, B-cell-depleted T cells, or PBMCs provided the cDNA or gDNA that served as material.

Per the germline V gene, CDR1 is MDHEN and CDR2 is SYDVKM. V lost 8 bases and J 12 bases, leaving 8 bases between the germline ends. CDR3 length equals 8 residues. The protocol was immunoSEQ multiplex PCR, while the TCRdb copy is restricted to in-frame clones and leaves out a portion. This sample has about 150,000 clones; 70% to 80% occur once, and the top ten carry roughly 20%. Participants came from some 26 US areas, aged roughly 18 to 90 years. The specimen sequenced was PBMCs or T cells enriched from blood (not recorded which). The chain is built from TRBV28 and TRBJ2-7; D ambiguous. The sequence was obtained from a woman in her seventies in a cohort exposed to, infected with or recovered from COVID-19 (not recorded which). The CDR3 coding sequence is TGTGCCAGCGGTCTAGGGTACTTC. Translating it yields CASGLGYF.